This TCR beta chain emerged from a study of blood T cell repertoires in COVID-19. Study at large: The analysed material was cDNA or gDNA that came from T cells, B-cell-depleted T cells, or PBMCs.

The table came from immunoSEQ multiplex PCR; TCRdb's copy has only in-frame clones and leaves some out. Among about 100,000 clones listed, roughly 87% were seen once. This clone was counted only a few times. After removal of 4 bases from V and 2 bases from J, the junction contained 8 bases not matched to a gene. This CDR3 has 18 residues. CDR1 is SGDLS, CDR2 YYNGEE, per germline. Sequencing was carried out using peripheral blood. The chain has TRBV9 and TRBJ2-2; 13 bases agree with TRBD2. The TCR was taken from a man aged 30-40 years in a cohort sampled during active COVID-19. In nucleotides, the CDR3 is TGTGCCAGCAGCTTTAAGACTAGCGGGGGGCAAAACACCGGGGAGCTGTTTTTT. Amino acid sequence: CASSFKTSGGQNTGELFF.